The 32 T cell receptor beta chains below all came from one sample that was sequenced in a study of regulatory T cells in long-lasting Graves disease. Building the TCR beta libraries relied on iRepertoire HTBI primers, and CDR3 regions underwent Arm-PCR. TCRdb reanalysed the multiplex PCR reads using MiXCR and keeps one entry per CDR3 protein. Of approximately 400,000 distinct CDR3 sequences in the sample, 15% are singletons; the top ten hold over 7.5%. Time point noted: newly diagnosed GD, antithyroid drugs for less than 3 months. Extracted RNA from PBMCs served as the source of the TCR library. These data were also reused for a study on T cells in Graves' hyperthyroidism and ophthalmopathy.

The input for sequencing was peripheral blood mononuclear cells (PBMCs), taken at new diagnosis, from a patient treated with antithyroid drugs. Every receptor here comes from a woman in her 40s with Graves disease.

This clonotype was counted many times. V gene TRBV12-3 or TRBV12-4 combines with J gene TRBJ2-7; D gene unclear. This CDR3 is 13 amino acids long. Trimming stripped 3 bases from V and 3 bases from J, with 9 bases between. CDR3 loop: CASSFRRSYEQYF. In DNA, the CDR3 is TGTGCCAGCAGTTTCCGCAGGAGCTACGAGCAGTACTTC.

This clonotype was picked up many times. The chain combines TRBV6-2 or TRBV6-3 with TRBJ1-5; 8 bases match TRBD1. The germline CDR1 and CDR2 sequences are MNHEY and SVGEGT. The CDR3 contains 16 residues. With V trimmed by 5 bases and J by 6 bases, 12 bases remained unmatched. This CDR3 reads CASSRAGTGGLQPQHF. DNA of the CDR3: TGTGCCAGCAGTAGGGCCGGGACAGGAGGTCTTCAGCCCCAGCATTTT.

The sample holds a few counts of this clonotype. The chain joins TRBV6-2 or TRBV6-3 to TRBJ2-7, with 7 bases identical to TRBD2. This CDR3 has 14 amino acids. V was clipped by 8 bases and J by 5 bases; unmatched bases: 12. Germline CDR1 is MNHEY and CDR2 is SVGEGT. CDR3 coding DNA: TGTGCCAGCTCTTTTAGCGGGCACTTCGACGAGCAGTACTTC. Amino acids: CASSFSGHFDEQYF.

The sample holds many counts of this clonotype. This chain uses TRBV12-3 or TRBV12-4 with TRBJ2-1; D tentatively reads TRBD1 or TRBD2 (5 bases each). This CDR3 region has 16 residues. V was shortened by 6 bases and J by 0 bases, with 15 bases between the two germline ends. CDR3 region: CASSRGRVSSYNEQFF. The CDR3 DNA follows: TGTGCCAGCAGCCGGGGACGGGTTAGCTCCTACAATGAGCAGTTCTTC.

In this sample, this clonotype turned up a few times. This chain links TRBV20-1 with TRBJ1-2; D is ambiguous. V lost 0 bases and J lost 3, with 14 bases in between. The germline CDR1 and CDR2 sequences are DFQATT and SNEGSKA (reference sequence). This CDR3 contains 15 residues. DNA of the CDR3: TGCAGTGCTAGAGATCCGGCAATCCTGGACTATGGCTACACCTTC. Its protein product is CSARDPAILDYGYTF.

The rearrangement uses TRBV19 and TRBJ2-2; 12 nucleotides agree with TRBD2. V shed 7 bases, J shed 0 bases, and the junction held 6 bases outside the gene matches. The CDR3 extends over 17 amino acids. CDR1 is LNHDA and CDR2 is SQIVND in the germline V gene (reference sequence). The CDR3 loop is CASTQLAGGPNTGELFF. In DNA, the CDR3 is TGTGCCAGTACCCAACTAGCGGGAGGACCGAACACCGGGGAGCTGTTTTTT. The full variable domain, completed using reference TRBV19 and TRBJ2-2, is DGGITQSPKYLFRKEGQNVTLSCEQNLNHDAMYWYRQDPGQGLRLIYYSQIVNDFQKGDIAEGYSVSREKKESFPLTVTSAQKNPTAFYLCASTQLAGGPNTGELFFGEGSRLTVL.

This clonotype was recorded a few times. The V and J genes are TRBV13 and TRBJ1-1, with D possibly TRBD1 on 6 matching bases. This CDR3 is 15 amino acids long. The germline CDR1 and CDR2 sequences are PRHDT and FYEKMQ (reference sequence). Trimming shortened V by 6 bases and J by 7 bases, and 21 bases separated the two germline ends. The DNA for the CDR3 is TGTGCCAGCAGACCCAACCCCAGGACAGAGATTGAAGCTTTCTTT. Its protein is CASRPNPRTEIEAFF.

In this sample, this clonotype turned up many times. The chain is built from TRBV20-1 and TRBJ2-2, with D possibly TRBD1 on 5 matching bases. Trimming took off 0 bases at V and 3 bases at J, with 20 bases between the two ends. From germline, CDR1 is DFQATT and CDR2 SNEGSKA (reference sequence). The CDR3 covers 18 residues. The chain's CDR3 is CSARDQLSQRGHTGELFF. CDR3 sequence (DNA): TGCAGTGCTAGAGATCAATTGTCTCAAAGGGGTCACACCGGGGAGCTGTTTTTT.

The table lists this clonotype with many counts. V gene TRBV7-3 combines with J gene TRBJ2-2; 11 nucleotides line up with TRBD2. CDR1 is SGHTA, CDR2 FQGTGA, per germline. V gave up 5 bases and J gave up 5 bases; unmatched junction bases: 10. The CDR3 is made up of 17 amino acids. CDR3 sequence reads: CASSPDTLAGATGELFF. Here the CDR3 DNA reads TGTGCCAGCAGCCCGGACACACTAGCGGGAGCGACCGGGGAGCTGTTTTTT.

This clonotype was seen ten or more times. This rearrangement joins TRBV7-3 to TRBJ2-1, with 15 positions matching TRBD2. J lost 6 bases, V lost 5 bases, and 17 bases had no gene match. The germline CDR1 and CDR2 sequences are SGHTA and FQGTGA. The CDR3 is 20 amino acids. The CDR3 nucleotides read TGTGCCAGCAGCCCCAAAACCGGGACTAGCGGGAGGATTTGGTCCAATGAGCAGTTCTTC. Protein sequence: CASSPKTGTSGRIWSNEQFF.

This rearrangement joins TRBV6-5 to TRBJ2-2; D is possibly TRBD1 (6 bases). The CDR3 covers 15 residues. Germline CDR1 and CDR2: MNHEY and SVGAGI. Trimming cost V 2 bases and J 5 bases, with 12 bases left between them. The CDR3 is CASSYPGAGTGELFF. The CDR3 DNA is TGTGCCAGCAGTTACCCAGGGGCAGGGACCGGGGAGCTGTTTTTT.

This rearrangement joins TRBV20-1 to TRBJ2-5, with D tentatively TRBD1 or TRBD2 (5 bases each). CDR3 length: 15 amino acids. In germline, CDR1 is DFQATT, CDR2 SNEGSKA (reference sequence). V was cut by 6 bases and J by 0 bases, with 17 bases left in between. CDR3 nucleotides: TGCAGTGCCCACAGGTTGTCGGGGAACCAAGAGACCCAGTACTTC. This sequence encodes CSAHRLSGNQETQYF.

V usage is TRBV6-2 or TRBV6-3 and J usage is TRBJ2-3; 11 bases map to TRBD2. CDR3 length: 15 residues. J was trimmed by 8 bases and V by 8 bases; bases with no gene match: 12. CDR1 MNHEY and CDR2 SVGEGT come from the germline V gene. CDR3 residues: CASQLAGGHGGTQYF. The CDR3, as DNA: TGTGCCAGCCAGCTAGCGGGAGGTCACGGAGGTACGCAGTATTTT.

This clonotype was detected ten times or more. The rearrangement joins TRBV3-1 to TRBJ2-7, with a possible D match to TRBD2 (6 bases). The CDR3 sequence is 15 residues long. Germline-derived CDR1 and CDR2 are LGHDT and YNNKEL (reference sequence). Trimming removed 3 bases from V and 6 bases from J, with 18 bases in between. This CDR3 reads CASSHKASGRSEQYF. The CDR3 nucleotides read TGTGCCAGCAGCCATAAAGCTTCCGGGAGAAGCGAGCAGTACTTC.

Ten or more counts support this clonotype. V is TRBV20-1 and J is TRBJ2-3, with D perhaps TRBD2 (7 bases). The CDR3 covers 14 residues. V dropped 6 bases and J dropped 6 bases, with 19 bases sitting between them. CDR1 and CDR2 from the germline V gene are DFQATT and SNEGSKA (reference sequence). The CDR3 spells CSAAPSEGGDTQYF. CDR3 DNA: TGCAGTGCCGCACCGAGCGAGGGGGGGGATACGCAGTATTTT.

This clonotype was detected ten times or more. The chain combines TRBV12-3 or TRBV12-4 with TRBJ2-2, with a tentative D call TRBD2 (6 bases). V was shortened by 4 bases and J by 5 bases, with 11 bases between the two germline ends. The CDR3 covers 14 residues. The CDR3 is CASSWVRGTGELFF. The CDR3 region has the DNA TGTGCCAGCAGTTGGGTTCGGGGGACCGGGGAGCTGTTTTTT.

With regard to this clonotype: It is likely a read error: a sequence one base away is far more abundant. The chain carries TRBV2 and TRBJ2-1, with 10 bases fitting TRBD2. CDR3 length: 16 amino acids. Looked up from germline, CDR1 is SNHLY and CDR2 is FYNNEI. J lost 10 bases, V lost 1 base, and 10 bases had no gene match. The CDR3 loop is CASSEGTSGFTYEQFF. CDR3 DNA sequence: TGTGCCAGCAGTGAAGGGACTAGCGGTTTTACCTACGAGCAGTTCTTC.

This clonotype was counted ten times or more. The chain has TRBV15 and TRBJ2-1; D is tentatively TRBD1 or TRBD2 (5 bases each). This CDR3 comprises 16 residues. The V gene lost 2 bases and the J gene lost 5 bases, with 16 bases spanning the gap. Germline CDR1 reads LNHNV; CDR2 reads YYDKDF (reference sequence). The CDR3 sequence: CATSRSGTLGDNEQFF. CDR3 coding DNA: TGTGCCACCAGCAGATCCGGGACCTTGGGAGACAATGAGCAGTTCTTC.

At least ten counts were recorded for this clonotype. The chain employs TRBV11-2 and TRBJ2-7; D possibly corresponds to TRBD2 (5 bases). Per the germline V gene, CDR1 is SGHAT and CDR2 is FQNNGV. The CDR3 is 15 amino acids. The V end lost 3 bases, the J end lost 4 bases, and 16 bases lay between the germline ends. The CDR3 is CASSFPPLAGYEQYF. In DNA, the CDR3 is TGTGCCAGCAGCTTCCCTCCGCTAGCAGGATACGAGCAGTACTTC.

This clonotype was recorded at least ten times. The rearrangement uses TRBV30 and TRBJ2-7; D remains ambiguous. CDR3 size: 13 residues. Per the germline V gene, CDR1 is GTSNPN and CDR2 is SVGIG (reference sequence). Trimming removed 2 bases at V and 5 bases at J, with 13 bases between. CDR3 coding DNA: TGTGCCTGGAGTTTTAGGAATTTCCACGAGCAGTACTTC. Translating gives CAWSFRNFHEQYF.

This clonotype was seen repeatedly, ten times or more. The chain couples TRBV28 to TRBJ2-5; D not resolved. This CDR3 has 16 residues. Germline CDR1 is MDHEN and CDR2 is SYDVKM. Between the trimmed V and J ends, which lost 8 bases and 4 bases, there was a span of 23 bases. The DNA of the CDR3 is TGTGCCAGCGCTTACAGTGTCTCCTCTATTGTAGAGACCCAGTACTTC. Translating gives CASAYSVSSIVETQYF.

Turning to this clonotype: A read error may explain this, as a much larger clone is one base away. The rearrangement links TRBV2 to TRBJ1-5, with D maybe TRBD1 (5 bases). This CDR3 is 14 amino acids long. Per germline, CDR1 SNHLY and CDR2 FYNNEI. The germline V and J ends were trimmed by 11 bases and 9 bases, with 23 bases remaining between them. CDR3 loop: CARTSTAEVLPQHF. DNA for the CDR3: TGTGCCCGCACTTCGACAGCCGAGGTTCTGCCCCAGCATTTT.

The chain uses TRBV28 and TRBJ2-1, with 9 bases that match TRBD2. Trimming at V came to 1 base and at J to 5 bases, leaving 6 bases not matched to a gene. Per the germline V gene, CDR1 is MDHEN and CDR2 is SYDVKM. The CDR3 sequence is 16 residues long. The CDR3 loop is CASSLLGGRADNEQFF. CDR3 DNA: TGTGCCAGCAGTTTATTGGGCGGGAGGGCGGACAATGAGCAGTTCTTC.

CDR3 DNA sequence: TGTGCCAGCAGCTCTCCGGGACACCACCCCTACGAGCAGTACTTC. Its translation is CASSSPGHHPYEQYF. The J gene is TRBJ2-7, the V gene TRBV5-6, with D perhaps matching TRBD1 (6 bases). CDR3 length equals 15 residues. V dropped 3 bases and J dropped 2 bases, with 15 bases sitting between them. Germline lookup yields CDR1 SGHDT and CDR2 YYEEEE.

In its sample, this clonotype was seen a few times. The rearrangement joins TRBV30 to TRBJ2-7; the match to TRBD1 covers 10 bases. Trimming took 2 bases from V and 2 from J; bases not matched to a gene: 9. The CDR3 consists of 16 residues. Germline V gene lookup returns CDR1 GTSNPN and CDR2 SVGIG (reference sequence). The CDR3 is CAWSRRPGTGAYEQYF. The CDR3 nucleotides are TGTGCCTGGAGTCGCCGACCCGGGACAGGGGCCTACGAGCAGTACTTC.

The rearrangement joins TRBV12-3 or TRBV12-4 to TRBJ2-1, with 7 nucleotides matching TRBD2. The CDR3 length is 12 residues. The junction had 8 bases not matched to a gene; V was cut back by 6 bases and J by 12 bases. The chain's CDR3 is CASSDRGVVQFF. Written as DNA, the CDR3 is TGTGCCAGCAGCGACCGGGGGGTTGTGCAGTTCTTC.

A remark on this clonotype: The junction departs from the called germline gene at one end, perhaps through a read error. The rearrangement joins TRBV7-3 to TRBJ1-1; 7 bases align to TRBD1. Germline loops: CDR1 SGHTA, CDR2 FQGTGA. This CDR3 contains 15 residues. The CDR3 sequence: CASSRIGGGGEEAFF. The CDR3 coding sequence is TGCGCCAGCAGCCGCATAGGTGGAGGGGGCGAGGAAGCTTTCTTT.

In this sample, this clonotype turned up many times. The chain joins TRBV3-1 to TRBJ1-6; TRBD1 is a possible D gene (6 bases). The CDR3 is made up of 14 amino acids. The germline CDR1 and CDR2 sequences are LGHDT and YNNKEL (reference sequence). V dropped 5 bases and J dropped 5 bases, with 10 bases sitting between them. Written as DNA, the CDR3 is TGTGCCAGCAGCGCCGGACAGAATAATTCACCCCTCCACTTT. Amino acid sequence: CASSAGQNNSPLHF.

This clonotype was recorded a few times. At one end the junction does not follow the germline gene, possibly because of a read error. This chain joins TRBV10-2 and TRBJ2-5; 8 bases are a match to TRBD2. The CDR3 has 14 amino acids. From germline, CDR1 is WSHSY and CDR2 SAAADI. The CDR3 nucleotides are TGCGCCAGCAGTTCTAGCGGGTGGGGGGAGACCCGGTACTTC. It is translated as CASSSSGWGETRYF.

This clonotype was detected ten times or more. The rearrangement joins TRBV19 to TRBJ2-2, with 7 positions matching TRBD1. V was clipped by 5 bases and J by 8 bases; unmatched bases: 14. Germline V CDR1 and CDR2: LNHDA, SQIVND (reference sequence). The length of the CDR3 is 16 residues. The CDR3: CASSENRGSVWGELFF. The CDR3 coding sequence is TGTGCCAGTAGTGAGAACAGGGGATCGGTCTGGGGGGAGCTGTTTTTT.

This clonotype was picked up many times. Written as DNA, the CDR3 is TGTGCCAGCAGCGCCCGGCAGGGCGGGTTTAAAGATACGCAGTATTTT. This sequence encodes CASSARQGGFKDTQYF. The V gene is TRBV7-9, the J gene TRBJ2-3; D may correspond to TRBD1 or TRBD2 (5 bases each). Trimming removed 5 bases at V and 5 bases at J, with 20 bases between. The germline V gene has CDR1 SEHNR and CDR2 FQNEAQ (reference sequence). The CDR3 loop spans 16 amino acids.

This clonotype was counted ten times or more. V and J are TRBV7-2 and TRBJ2-5, with a weak D call TRBD1 (6 bases). Per germline, CDR1 SGHTA and CDR2 FQGNSA. CDR3 length: 15 residues. V lost 0 bases and J lost 4, with 12 bases in between. The CDR3 is CASSLAQGFGETQYF. Written as DNA, the CDR3 is TGTGCCAGCAGCTTAGCCCAGGGGTTCGGAGAGACCCAGTACTTC.